Listed below are T cell receptor beta chains from one sample, sequenced in a study of blood T cell repertoires in COVID-19. Produced via immunoSEQ multiplex PCR; TCRdb's table is partial and in-frame only. Of 200,000 to 250,000 clones in the sample, around 89% were seen once. The sample was PBMCs or T cells enriched from blood (not recorded which). These receptors were obtained from a young woman who had recovered from COVID-19. CDR3s include the opening cysteine and the closing phenylalanine or tryptophan. A D gene is named only where the DNA matches it firmly. Part of the rows lack a size; the others show once, few, many or a class for expanded clones.

j_call	clone_size	d_call	v_call	cdr3_nt	cdr3_aa
TRBJ2-1	-	TRBD2	TRBV5-4	TGTGCCAGCAGCTTGGAGGTACTAGCGGACTACAATGAGCAGTTCTTC	CASSLEVLADYNEQFF
TRBJ2-3	-	-	TRBV19	TGTGCCAGTAGTGACCGCAGGGGACCCACAGATACGCAGTATTTT	CASSDRRGPTDTQYF
TRBJ1-2	-	-	TRBV30	TGTGCCTGGAGTGAAACAGTGGATGGCTACACCTTC	CAWSETVDGYTF
TRBJ2-1	-	TRBD1	TRBV14	TGTGCCAGCAGGTCCGGGACAGGGTCCCTTGGTGAGCAGTTCTTC	CASRSGTGSLGEQFF
TRBJ2-7	-	TRBD1	TRBV14	TGTGCCAGCAGCCAACTGGACAGGGATAGCTACGAGCAGTACTTC	CASSQLDRDSYEQYF
TRBJ1-2	-	-	TRBV19	TGTGCCAGTAGTATACGCAGATCCGGCTACACCTTC	CASSIRRSGYTF
TRBJ1-2	-	-	TRBV4-1	TGCGCCAGCAGCTGGAACAGGAGAGCTAACTATGGCTACACCTTC	CASSWNRRANYGYTF
TRBJ2-7	-	TRBD1	TRBV30	TGTGCCTGGGGACCCGGGACAGTCTCCTACGAGCAGTACTTC	CAWGPGTVSYEQYF
TRBJ1-1	-	-	TRBV9	TGTGCCAGCAGCGATGAGGTGATGCCAACTGAAGCTTTCTTT	CASSDEVMPTEAFF
TRBJ2-3	-	TRBD1	TRBV7-7	TGTGCTAGCAGCTTCTCCGGGACAGGGACAGATACGCAGTATTTT	CASSFSGTGTDTQYF
TRBJ2-1	-	-	TRBV29-1	TGCAGCGTTGAATTCTCGGCTAGCGCAAACAATGAGCAGTTCTTC	CSVEFSASANNEQFF
TRBJ2-7	-	TRBD1	TRBV6-2/TRBV6-3	TGTGCCAGCAGTTGGGGACAGTCGATGGAGCAGTACTTC	CASSWGQSMEQYF
TRBJ1-2	-	-	TRBV6-5	TGTGCCAGCAGTCGGGGGGCGGCCTATGGCTACACCTTC	CASSRGAAYGYTF
TRBJ2-5	-	-	TRBV7-3	TGTGCCAGCAGCTTAGTCAGTAAAGAGACCCAGTACTTC	CASSLVSKETQYF
TRBJ2-5	-	-	TRBV9	TGTGCCAGCAGCGCGTCAGGGGCGCCGTACCAAGAGACCCAGTACTTC	CASSASGAPYQETQYF
TRBJ1-1	-	-	TRBV3-1/TRBV3-2	TGTGCCAGCAGCCAAGATGAAGAAAGGGGCAGGGGTGCTTTCTTT	CASSQDEERGRGAFF
TRBJ1-3	once	-	TRBV7-9	TGTGCCAGCAGCCCATCAGGGGCGCGCGGAAACACCATATATTTT	CASSPSGARGNTIYF